This T cell receptor beta chain stems from a study of identical twins. As for this clonotype: Its antigen is unknown.

V shed 5 bases and J 4 bases; nucleotides not matched to a gene: 5. CDR1 is SEHNR and CDR2 is FQNEAQ in the germline V gene (reference sequence). CDR3 length: 16 amino acids. Study-level results: The study found excess low generation probability among twin-shared out-of-frame alpha sequences.

A universal primer binding site was introduced by template switching. The final cDNA contained unique molecular identifiers. MiXCR, run by TCRdb on the 5' RACE reads, gives a single entry per CDR3 protein. Of roughly 220,000 distinct CDR3 sequences in the sample, 5.5% to 7.5% were seen once. In addition, the sample was reused for a study of T cells expressing NK-cell markers. This second study notes: Sequencing of TCR beta repertoires drew on sorted CD3+CD56+NKG2C+, CD3+CD56+NKG2C- and CD3+CD56-NKG2C+ T cells. The authors sequenced eight donors, of whom seven were HCMV-seropositive and one was seronegative.

This sequence joins TRBV7-9 and TRBJ2-2; 12 nucleotides match TRBD1. The sequence derives from a woman aged 18-29 years in good health. Input material: CD8+ T cells sorted from blood. As DNA, the CDR3 is TGTGCCAGCAGCCACAGGGACAGGGGGCTCACCGGGGAGCTGTTTTTT. Protein: CASSHRDRGLTGELFF.